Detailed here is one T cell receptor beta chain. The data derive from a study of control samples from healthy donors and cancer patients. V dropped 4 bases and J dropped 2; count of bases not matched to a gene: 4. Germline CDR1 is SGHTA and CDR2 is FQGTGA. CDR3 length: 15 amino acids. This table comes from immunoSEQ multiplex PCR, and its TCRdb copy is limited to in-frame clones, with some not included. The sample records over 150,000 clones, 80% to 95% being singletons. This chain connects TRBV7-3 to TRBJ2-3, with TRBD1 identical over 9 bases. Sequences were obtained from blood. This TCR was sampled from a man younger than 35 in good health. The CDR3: CASSWGTGYTDTQYF. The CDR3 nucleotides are TGTGCCAGCAGCTGGGGGACAGGGTACACAGATACGCAGTATTTT.